This T cell receptor (beta chain) was recorded in a study of cytomegalovirus exposure and HLA in healthy donors. Broader study findings: Cytomegalovirus association was listed for about 180 TCR beta chains. In vitro checks showed that a few CMV-associated chains really do target CMV antigens.

About this clone itself: Its antigen is still unknown. The same CDR3 also results from other DNA sequences found in this sample.

The germline V gene has CDR1 SGHRS and CDR2 YFSETQ. Trimming took 0 bases from V and 0 from J, leaving 5 bases between them. The CDR3 is made up of 14 amino acids. The protocol was immunoSEQ multiplex PCR, while the TCRdb copy is restricted to in-frame clones and leaves out a portion. The sample includes 150,000 to 200,000 clones, about 86% of them seen just once. The donors were part of the roughly 130-subject validation cohort, which stood apart from the approximately 670-subject first cohort. The sample comprised PBMCs. The V gene is TRBV5-1, the J gene TRBJ2-3, with unresolved D. This TCR came from a woman in her twenties or thirties in good health and CMV-seronegative. CDR3 DNA: TGCGCCAGCAGCTTGGCCTCTAGCACAGATACGCAGTATTTT. It codes for CASSLASSTDTQYF. Variable domain in full (rest from reference TRBV5-1 and TRBJ2-3): KAGVTQTPRYLIKTRGQQVTLSCSPISGHRSVSWYQQTPGQGLQFLFEYFSETQRNKGNFPGRFSGRQFSNSRSEMNVSTLELGDSALYLCASSLASSTDTQYFGPGTRLTVL.